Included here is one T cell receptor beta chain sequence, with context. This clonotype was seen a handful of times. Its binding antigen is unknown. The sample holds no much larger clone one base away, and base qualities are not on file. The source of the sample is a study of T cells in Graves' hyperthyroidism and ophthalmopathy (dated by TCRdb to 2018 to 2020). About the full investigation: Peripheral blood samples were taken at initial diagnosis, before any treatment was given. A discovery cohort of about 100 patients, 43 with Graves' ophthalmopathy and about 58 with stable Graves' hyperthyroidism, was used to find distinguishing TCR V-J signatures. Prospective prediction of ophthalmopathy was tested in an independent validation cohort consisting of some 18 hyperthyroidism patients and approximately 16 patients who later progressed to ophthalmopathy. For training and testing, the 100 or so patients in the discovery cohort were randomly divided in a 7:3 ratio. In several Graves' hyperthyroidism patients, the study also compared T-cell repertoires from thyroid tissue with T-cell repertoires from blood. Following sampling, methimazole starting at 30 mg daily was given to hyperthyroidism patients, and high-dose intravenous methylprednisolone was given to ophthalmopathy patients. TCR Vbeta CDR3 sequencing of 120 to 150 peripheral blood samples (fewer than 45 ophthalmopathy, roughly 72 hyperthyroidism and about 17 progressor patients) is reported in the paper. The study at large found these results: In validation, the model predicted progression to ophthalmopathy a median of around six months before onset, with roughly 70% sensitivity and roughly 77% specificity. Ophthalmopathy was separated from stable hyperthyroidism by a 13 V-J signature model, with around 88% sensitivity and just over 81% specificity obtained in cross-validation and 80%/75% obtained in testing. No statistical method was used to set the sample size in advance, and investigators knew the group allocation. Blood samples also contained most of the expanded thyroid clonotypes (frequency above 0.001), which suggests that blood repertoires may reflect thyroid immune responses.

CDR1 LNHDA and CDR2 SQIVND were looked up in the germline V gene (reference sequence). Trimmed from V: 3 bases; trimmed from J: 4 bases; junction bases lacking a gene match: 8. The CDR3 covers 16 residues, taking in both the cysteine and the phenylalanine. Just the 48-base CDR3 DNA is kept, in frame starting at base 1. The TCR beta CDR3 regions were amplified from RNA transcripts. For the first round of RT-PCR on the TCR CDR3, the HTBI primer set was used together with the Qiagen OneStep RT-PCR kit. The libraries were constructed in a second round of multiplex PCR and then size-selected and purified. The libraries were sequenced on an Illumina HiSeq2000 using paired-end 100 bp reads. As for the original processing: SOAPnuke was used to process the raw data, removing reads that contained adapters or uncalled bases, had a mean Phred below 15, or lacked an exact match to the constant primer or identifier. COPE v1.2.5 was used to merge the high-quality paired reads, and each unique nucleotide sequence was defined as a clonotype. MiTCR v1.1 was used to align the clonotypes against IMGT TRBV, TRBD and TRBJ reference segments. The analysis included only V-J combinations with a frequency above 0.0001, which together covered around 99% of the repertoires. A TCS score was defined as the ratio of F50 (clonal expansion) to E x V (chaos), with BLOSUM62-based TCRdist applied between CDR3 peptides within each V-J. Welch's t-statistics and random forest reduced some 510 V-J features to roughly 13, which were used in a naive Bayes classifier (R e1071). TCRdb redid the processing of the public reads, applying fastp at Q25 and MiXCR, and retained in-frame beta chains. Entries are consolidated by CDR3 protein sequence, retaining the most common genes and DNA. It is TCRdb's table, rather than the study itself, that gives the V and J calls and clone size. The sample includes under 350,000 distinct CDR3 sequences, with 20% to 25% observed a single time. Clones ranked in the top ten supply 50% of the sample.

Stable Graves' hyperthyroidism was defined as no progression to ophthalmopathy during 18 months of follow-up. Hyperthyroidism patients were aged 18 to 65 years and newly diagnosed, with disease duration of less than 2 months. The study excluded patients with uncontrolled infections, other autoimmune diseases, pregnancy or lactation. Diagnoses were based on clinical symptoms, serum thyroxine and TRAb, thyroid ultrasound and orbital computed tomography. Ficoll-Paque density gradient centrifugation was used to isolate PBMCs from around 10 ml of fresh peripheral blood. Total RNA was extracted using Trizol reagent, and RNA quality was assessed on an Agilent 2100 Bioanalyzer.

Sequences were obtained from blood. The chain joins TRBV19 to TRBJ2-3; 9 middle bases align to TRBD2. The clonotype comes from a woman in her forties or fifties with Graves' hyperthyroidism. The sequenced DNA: TGTGCCAGTAGTATGGGGGGTAGCGGGAGTGCAGATACGCAGTATTTT. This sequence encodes CASSMGGSGSADTQYF.